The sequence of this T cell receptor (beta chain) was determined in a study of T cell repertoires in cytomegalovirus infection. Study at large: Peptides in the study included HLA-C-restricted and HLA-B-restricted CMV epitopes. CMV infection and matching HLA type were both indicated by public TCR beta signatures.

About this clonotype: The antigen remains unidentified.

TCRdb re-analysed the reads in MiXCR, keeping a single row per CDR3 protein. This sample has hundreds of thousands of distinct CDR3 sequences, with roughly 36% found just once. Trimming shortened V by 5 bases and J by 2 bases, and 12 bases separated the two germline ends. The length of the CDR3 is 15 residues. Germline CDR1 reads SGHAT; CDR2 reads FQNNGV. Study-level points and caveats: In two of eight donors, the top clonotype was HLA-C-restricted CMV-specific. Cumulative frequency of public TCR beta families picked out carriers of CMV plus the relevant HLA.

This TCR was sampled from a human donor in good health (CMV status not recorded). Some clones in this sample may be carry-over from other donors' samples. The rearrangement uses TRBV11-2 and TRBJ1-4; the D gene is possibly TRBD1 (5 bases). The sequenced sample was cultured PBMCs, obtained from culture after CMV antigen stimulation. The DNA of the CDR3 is TGTGCCAGCAGCCCTATAGGGGTGACTAATGAAAAACTGTTTTTT. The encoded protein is CASSPIGVTNEKLFF.